This TCR beta chain came from a study of regulatory T cells in long-lasting Graves disease (dated by TCRdb to about 2021). Background on the whole study: Antithyroid drugs had been taken for less than 3 months by newly diagnosed Graves' disease patients. The study took place in China and was registered as a clinical trial. A total of about 35 samples underwent TCR sequencing, from some 13 patients with persistent Graves' disease and 20 or so patients with newly diagnosed Graves' disease. Peripheral blood TCR sequencing and RNA sequencing compared persistent Graves' disease patients with newly diagnosed Graves' disease patients.

The germline V gene specifies ENHRY as CDR1 and SYGVKD as CDR2. V loses 6 bases, J loses 5 bases, and the germline ends lie 17 bases apart. The CDR3 has 15 amino acids, counting the end cysteine and phenylalanine. Of the read, only the CDR3 DNA is kept; its 45 bases are in frame from base 1. As for this clonotype: Its antigen is unknown. No much larger clonotype is one base removed from it; base qualities were not supplied.

The study at large found these results: Patients with persistent disease shared more public clonotypes (under 3,000) than newly diagnosed patients did (966). The small sample size was acknowledged by the authors as a limitation that may reduce accuracy. Sequencing and analysis were restricted to the TCR beta chain. Persistent Graves' disease patients showed lower TCR Shannon entropy and fewer highly expanded clones than newly diagnosed patients, suggesting clonal expansion. Only peripheral blood was studied, because thyroid tissue, the primary lesion, was inaccessible. Persistent disease showed preferential use of TRBV28, TRBJ1-2 and TRBJ2-5, whereas newly diagnosed disease favored TRBV20-1 and TRBJ2-1.

In light of the paper, this sample's time point label describes: newly diagnosed GD, antithyroid drugs for less than 3 months. RNA was extracted from PBMCs in TRIzol for both TCR sequencing and RNA sequencing. Graves' disease was diagnosed according to American Thyroid Association guidelines. The patients came from an endocrinology department in Xi'an, China. From each patient, approximately 9 milliliters of peripheral blood was collected into an EDTA anticoagulant tube. PBMCs were isolated by Ficoll Paque Plus density gradient separation without further T cell sorting. An Agilent 2100 Bioanalyzer and agarose gel were used to assess RNA quality, and a NanoDrop 2000 was used to measure RNA concentration. The library was produced with multiplex PCR. Instrument on record: Illumina HiSeq 4000. TCR beta libraries were built with iRepertoire HTBI primers and Arm-PCR amplification of CDR3 regions. Gel purification was performed on PCR products prior to sequencing. Regarding the original processing steps: Gene usage analysis of CDR3 amino acid clonotypes relied on the 60 or so TRBV and 15 or so TRBJ segments identified across samples. COPE and FqMerger were used to merge the filtered high-quality paired reads into contigs. BLAST was used to align contigs to IMGT TRBV, TRBD and TRBJ reference genes, and CDR3 was defined according to IMGT. Highly expanded clones were defined as clonotypes with a frequency above 0.1%. Shannon entropy served as the measure of repertoire diversity, while the Gini coefficient captured V-J evenness. Public clonotypes were defined as clonotypes shared by more than one individual. TCRdb ran its own pipeline on the public reads, namely fastp trimming at Q25 and MiXCR clone calling, and kept in-frame beta chains. Every entry covers one CDR3 protein and lists the most common genes and DNA from its rows. V and J calls and clone size were set by TCRdb, not the authors. The sample table contains about 620,000 distinct CDR3 sequences; only one count was recorded for about 15% of them. The ten largest clones add up to under 20% of the sample.

This same sample was also part of a study on T cells in Graves' hyperthyroidism and ophthalmopathy. The second study's authors report: Graves' hyperthyroidism was defined as stable when no progression to ophthalmopathy occurred over 18 months of follow-up. Hyperthyroidism patients were aged 18 to 65 years and newly diagnosed, with disease duration of less than 2 months. Exclusion was applied to patients with uncontrolled infections, other autoimmune diseases, pregnancy or lactation. Diagnoses were based on clinical symptoms, serum thyroxine and TRAb, thyroid ultrasound and orbital computed tomography. The first round of RT-PCR for the TCR CDR3 was performed with the HTBI primer set and the Qiagen OneStep RT-PCR kit. Most expanded thyroid clonotypes (frequency above 0.001) were also detected in blood, suggesting blood repertoires may reflect thyroid immune responses. A 13 V-J signature model separated ophthalmopathy from stable hyperthyroidism, with over 85% sensitivity and roughly 82% specificity in cross-validation and 80%/75% in testing. In validation, the model predicted progression to ophthalmopathy a median of 6.5 months before onset, with 70% to 71% sensitivity and around 76% specificity. To identify distinguishing TCR V-J signatures, a discovery cohort of about 95 patients was used, comprising roughly 45 with Graves' ophthalmopathy and around 60 with stable Graves' hyperthyroidism. An independent validation cohort of under 20 hyperthyroidism patients and 17 patients who later progressed to ophthalmopathy tested prospective prediction of ophthalmopathy. For training and testing, the 100 patients in the discovery cohort were randomly divided in a 7:3 ratio. The study also compared thyroid tissue and blood T-cell repertoires from roughly six Graves' hyperthyroidism patients. Once sampling was done, hyperthyroidism patients were given methimazole at a starting dose of 30 mg daily, whereas ophthalmopathy patients were given high-dose intravenous methylprednisolone. Libraries were constructed in a second round of multiplex PCR, after which size selection and purification were carried out. The libraries were sequenced on an Illumina HiSeq2000 using paired-end 100 bp reads. SOAPnuke was used to process the raw data, removing reads that contained adapters or uncalled bases, had a mean Phred below 15, or lacked an exact match to the constant primer or identifier. COPE v1.2.5 was used to merge high-quality paired reads, and clonotypes were defined as unique nucleotide sequences. MiTCR v1.1 was used to align the clonotypes against IMGT TRBV, TRBD and TRBJ reference segments. The analysis was restricted to V-J combinations with a frequency above 0.0001, which together covered roughly 99% of the repertoires. A TCS score was defined as the ratio of F50 (clonal expansion) to E x V (chaos), with BLOSUM62-based TCRdist applied between CDR3 peptides within each V-J. Welch's t-statistics and random forest reduced roughly 530 V-J features to about 13, which were used in a naive Bayes classifier (R e1071). Sample size was not statistically predetermined, and blinding of investigators to group allocation was not performed. The paper describes TCR Vbeta CDR3 sequencing of 120 to 150 peripheral blood samples, made up of roughly 40 ophthalmopathy patients, around 78 hyperthyroidism patients and 17 progressor patients.

The V gene is TRBV10-3 and the J gene is TRBJ2-1, and perhaps TRBD2 as D gene, on 7 matching bases. Specimen: peripheral blood mononuclear cells (PBMCs), collected at new diagnosis, from a patient treated with antithyroid drugs. This clonotype was sampled from a woman under 40 with Graves disease. Donor details come from another sample of the same person, matched by shared clones. The nucleotide sequence reads as follows: TGTGCCATCAGGGGGGGTAGGGAGGGGGACAATGAGCAGTTCTTC. The encoded protein is CAIRGGREGDNEQFF.